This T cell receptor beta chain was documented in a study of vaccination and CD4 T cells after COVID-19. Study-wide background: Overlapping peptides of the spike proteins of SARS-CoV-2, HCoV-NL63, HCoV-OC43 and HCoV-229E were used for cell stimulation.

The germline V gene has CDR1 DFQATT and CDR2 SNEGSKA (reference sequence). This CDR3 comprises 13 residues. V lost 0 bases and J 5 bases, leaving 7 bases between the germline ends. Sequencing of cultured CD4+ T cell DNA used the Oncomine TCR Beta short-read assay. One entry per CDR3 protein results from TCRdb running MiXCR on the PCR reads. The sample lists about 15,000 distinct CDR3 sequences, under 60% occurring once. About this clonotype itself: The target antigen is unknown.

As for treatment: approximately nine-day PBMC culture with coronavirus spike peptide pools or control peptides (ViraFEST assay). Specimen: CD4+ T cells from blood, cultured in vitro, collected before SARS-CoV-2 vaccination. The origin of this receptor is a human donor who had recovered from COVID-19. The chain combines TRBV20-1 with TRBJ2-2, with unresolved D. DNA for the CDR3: TGCAGTGCTAGAGAGGGTTCTACCGGGGAGCTGTTTTTT. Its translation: CSAREGSTGELFF.